The 24 T cell receptor beta chains below come from one sample, sequenced in a study of blood T cells in healthy people across ages. Sample-barcoded 5' priming and a J-beta primer mix drove a second PCR of roughly 6 to 12 cycles. Using its own MiXCR run on the 5' RACE reads, TCRdb lists one record per CDR3 protein. The sample lists about 1.5 million distinct CDR3 sequences; roughly 45% were seen once. Sequenced input: blood. Source of these receptors: a woman between 18 and 29 years old in good health.

This clonotype was detected only a few times. This chain connects TRBV6-5 to TRBJ2-3; D call uncertain. This CDR3 comprises 16 residues. V was clipped by 1 base and J by 2 bases, with 13 bases between them. Per germline, CDR1 MNHEY and CDR2 SVGAGI. The CDR3 is CASSYWAFGITDTQYF. The DNA for the CDR3 is TGTGCCAGCAGTTACTGGGCGTTCGGAATCACAGATACGCAGTATTTT.

There are a few counts of this clonotype. This chain uses TRBV6-1 with TRBJ2-1; possibly TRBD1 or TRBD2 for D (5 bases each). CDR3 length equals 14 residues. In germline, CDR1 is MNHNS, CDR2 SASEGT. V was trimmed by 5 bases and J by 5 bases, leaving 13 bases between them. The CDR3 sequence is CASSISRDHNEQFF. The CDR3 DNA follows: TGTGCCAGCAGTATATCCCGGGACCACAATGAGCAGTTCTTC.

This clonotype was detected only a few times. This chain connects TRBV7-2 to TRBJ1-1; D gene uncertain. CDR3 length equals 13 residues. CDR1 SGHTA and CDR2 FQGNSA come from the germline V gene. V lost 9 bases, J lost 1 base, and 12 bases lay in between. The CDR3 here is CASFSQRNTEAFF. For the CDR3, the DNA is TGTGCCAGTTTCTCACAGAGGAACACTGAAGCTTTCTTT. The full variable domain, in which reference TRBV7-2 and TRBJ1-1 provide the parts outside the CDR3, is GAGVSQSPSNKVTEKGKDVELRCDPISGHTALYWYRQSLGQGLEFLIYFQGNSAPDKSGLPSDRFSAERTGGSVSTLTIQRTQQEDSAVYLCASFSQRNTEAFFGQGTRLTVV.

The genes are TRBV12-3 or TRBV12-4 and TRBJ2-4, with D unclear. The germline V and J ends were trimmed by 4 bases and 6 bases, with 16 bases remaining between them. The CDR3 consists of 15 residues. In DNA form, the CDR3 reads TGTGCCAGCAGTTCAAACCACGGCCAGTTAAACATTCAGTACTTC. Its protein product is CASSSNHGQLNIQYF.

The genes are TRBV6-5 and TRBJ2-7, with D unclear. This CDR3 spans 13 amino acids. Trimming left V 2 bases short and J 6 bases short, with 11 bases between. Germline assignment: CDR1 MNHEY and CDR2 SVGAGI. The CDR3 DNA is TGTGCCAGCAGTTACATGAGGCGTACCGAGCAGTACTTC. It translates to CASSYMRRTEQYF.

This clonotype showed up many times. The chain has TRBV7-2 and TRBJ2-1; the D is unclear. CDR1 is SGHTA and CDR2 is FQGNSA in the germline V gene. This CDR3 spans 15 amino acids. Trimming shortened V by 1 base and J by 1 base, and 8 bases separated the two germline ends. The chain's CDR3 is CASSLGAVSYNEQFF. The CDR3 nucleotides are TGTGCCAGCAGCTTAGGGGCCGTATCCTACAATGAGCAGTTCTTC.

This clonotype occurred a few times. The rearrangement uses TRBV20-1 and TRBJ2-2; possibly TRBD2 for D (6 bases). V was cut by 4 bases and J by 2 bases, with 11 bases left in between. Germline V gene sequence: CDR1 DFQATT, CDR2 SNEGSKA (reference sequence). The CDR3 has 14 residues. CDR3 coding DNA: TGCAGTGCTACGGGACTCACTAACACCGGGGAGCTGTTTTTT. Protein: CSATGLTNTGELFF.

This clonotype was found a few times. The rearrangement links TRBV6-4 to TRBJ2-1; 11 nucleotides match TRBD2. This CDR3 spans 15 amino acids. Per germline, CDR1 MRHNA and CDR2 SNTAGT. After removal of 3 bases from V and 7 bases from J, the junction contained 5 bases not matched to a gene. The CDR3 nucleotides are TGTGCCAGCAGTGAACTAGCGGGAGTAGGTAATGAGCAGTTCTTC. As protein: CASSELAGVGNEQFF.

The V and J genes are TRBV6-4 and TRBJ2-3; TRBD2 might be the D (5 bases). V dropped 2 bases and J dropped 6 bases, with 9 bases sitting between them. CDR1 is MRHNA and CDR2 is SNTAGT in the germline V gene. This CDR3 is 13 amino acids long. CDR3 amino acids: CASSDRPGDTQYF. The CDR3 DNA reads TGTGCCAGCAGTGACCGGCCGGGGGATACGCAGTATTTT.

V is TRBV20-1 and J is TRBJ2-3; possibly TRBD2 for D (6 bases). Germline lookup yields CDR1 DFQATT and CDR2 SNEGSKA (reference sequence). V lost 4 bases, J lost 2 bases, and 13 bases lay in between. The CDR3 is 14 residues long. The CDR3 loop is CSAMSRGNTDTQYF. The CDR3 DNA follows: TGCAGTGCTATGTCGCGGGGCAACACAGATACGCAGTATTTT.

This clonotype was found a few times. The chain recombines TRBV7-2 with TRBJ1-1; D might be TRBD1 (6 bases). Trimming removed 4 bases at V and 10 bases at J, with 16 bases between. Germline V gene data show CDR1 as SGHTA and CDR2 as FQGNSA. CDR3 length equals 13 residues. The CDR3 nucleotides are TGTGCCAGCAGCTCAGCCTACAGGGCGGCAGCTTTCTTT. This encodes CASSSAYRAAAFF.

This clonotype came up once. The V and J genes are TRBV30 and TRBJ1-2, with 9 bases aligning to TRBD1. Germline V lookup: CDR1 GTSNPN, CDR2 SVGIG (reference sequence). CDR3 size: 16 residues. The V and J ends lost 5 bases and 4 bases, in that order; junction bases with no gene match: 14. The CDR3 region has the DNA TGTGCCTGGGTGCCAGGCGGGACAGGGACCGGCTATGGCTACACCTTC. The encoded protein is CAWVPGGTGTGYGYTF.

This clonotype was found a few times. This sequence joins TRBV6-1 and TRBJ2-4; 8 nucleotides align to TRBD2. Germline values: CDR1 MNHNS, CDR2 SASEGT. V dropped 6 bases and J dropped 2; count of bases not matched to a gene: 15. The CDR3 length is 18 residues. DNA for the CDR3: TGTGCCAGCAGCATCCGTGGGGCGGGGGGCGAATCCAAAAACATTCAGTACTTC. It yields the protein CASSIRGAGGESKNIQYF.

The chain couples TRBV6-5 to TRBJ2-5, with 9 bases fitting TRBD1. The assigned J gene may be wrong: the sequence end matches TRBJ2-4 better. CDR3 length: 16 residues. The germline gives CDR1 MNHEY, CDR2 SVGAGI. The CDR3 DNA follows: TGTGCCAGCAGTCGCATGACAGGGGGGGCCAAAAACATTCAGTACTTC. It yields the protein CASSRMTGGAKNIQYF.

V gene TRBV15 combines with J gene TRBJ2-2; 8 bases fit TRBD1. The trim removed 3 bases at V and 6 bases at J, leaving 9 bases unmatched. The CDR3 loop spans 16 amino acids. Germline lookup yields CDR1 LNHNV and CDR2 YYDKDF (reference sequence). CDR3: CATSRELIQGAGELFF. CDR3 DNA: TGTGCCACCAGCAGGGAACTTATACAGGGGGCCGGGGAGCTGTTTTTT.

The chain combines TRBV20-1 with TRBJ1-6, with 8 positions matching TRBD1. Trimming removed 6 bases from V and 10 bases from J; junction bases left unmatched: 5. The germline V gene has CDR1 DFQATT and CDR2 SNEGSKA (reference sequence). This CDR3 is built from 12 residues. This CDR3 is CSAGDRSSPLHF. DNA for the CDR3: TGCAGTGCGGGGGACAGGTCCTCACCCCTCCACTTT.

The rearrangement uses TRBV29-1 and TRBJ1-1; 10 bases line up with TRBD1. The germline V gene has CDR1 SQVTM and CDR2 ANQGSEA. With 6 bases clipped from V and 5 bases from J, the junction kept 9 bases outside the gene matches. The CDR3 length is 14 residues. CDR3 protein: CSVEGQGMWTEAFF. In DNA, the CDR3 is TGCAGCGTGGAGGGACAGGGGATGTGGACTGAAGCTTTCTTT.

The genes are TRBV10-3 and TRBJ1-2, with D perhaps TRBD1 (5 bases). V was cut by 2 bases and J by 8 bases, with 15 bases left in between. The length of the CDR3 is 14 residues. CDR1 is ENHRY and CDR2 is SYGVKD in the germline V gene. Here the CDR3 reads CAISERDTGRGYTF. CDR3 nucleotide sequence: TGTGCCATCAGTGAGCGGGATACAGGACGAGGCTACACCTTC.

The V gene is TRBV7-9, the J gene TRBJ1-4; 7 bases line up with TRBD1. After removal of 4 bases from V and 1 base from J, the junction contained 6 bases not matched to a gene. Germline V lookup: CDR1 SEHNR, CDR2 FQNEAQ (reference sequence). The CDR3 is 16 residues long. CDR3 protein: CASSSIQGGTNEKLFF. CDR3 bases: TGTGCCAGCAGCTCCATCCAGGGGGGAACTAATGAAAAACTGTTTTTT.

V usage is TRBV10-3 and J usage is TRBJ1-1; D gene unclear. Germline CDR1 reads ENHRY; CDR2 reads SYGVKD. V was shortened by 0 bases and J by 6 bases, with 8 bases between the two germline ends. This CDR3 has 13 residues. The CDR3 reads CAISESQASEAFF. The CDR3 DNA follows: TGTGCCATCAGTGAGTCCCAGGCATCTGAAGCTTTCTTT.

This clonotype occurred a few times. The rearrangement uses TRBV20-1 and TRBJ1-1, with D unclear. The V gene's germline CDR1 is DFQATT and CDR2 SNEGSKA (reference sequence). Trimming cost V 3 bases and J 0 bases, with 17 bases left between them. The CDR3 has 16 amino acids. The CDR3 is CSASKTGRKMNTEAFF. The CDR3 DNA reads TGCAGTGCTAGCAAGACCGGGAGAAAGATGAACACTGAAGCTTTCTTT.

This chain connects TRBV5-1 to TRBJ2-2, with 7 bases identical to TRBD2. V dropped 0 bases and J dropped 7; count of bases not matched to a gene: 6. This CDR3 comprises 15 residues. Germline-derived CDR1 and CDR2 are SGHRS and YFSETQ. This chain's CDR3 is CASSLDGLGIGELFF. The CDR3 DNA follows: TGCGCCAGCAGCTTGGACGGACTAGGGATCGGGGAGCTGTTTTTT.

The chain carries TRBV7-9 and TRBJ2-5; D unresolved. The CDR3 has 12 amino acids. The ends were cut back, 1 base at V and 11 bases at J, with 11 bases in the middle. Per the germline V gene, CDR1 is SEHNR and CDR2 is FQNEAQ (reference sequence). As DNA, the CDR3 is TGTGCCAGCAGCTTAGGTACCAAGGAGCAGTACTTC. It is translated as CASSLGTKEQYF.

The chain links TRBV7-2 to TRBJ2-3; 11 bases agree with TRBD2. The CDR3 has 18 residues. V dropped 3 bases and J dropped 6; count of bases not matched to a gene: 14. CDR1 SGHTA and CDR2 FQGNSA come from the germline V gene. CDR3 in DNA: TGTGCCAGCAGCTTTGGGACTAGCGGAAGACGGAAAGGGGATACGCAGTATTTT. Translated: CASSFGTSGRRKGDTQYF.